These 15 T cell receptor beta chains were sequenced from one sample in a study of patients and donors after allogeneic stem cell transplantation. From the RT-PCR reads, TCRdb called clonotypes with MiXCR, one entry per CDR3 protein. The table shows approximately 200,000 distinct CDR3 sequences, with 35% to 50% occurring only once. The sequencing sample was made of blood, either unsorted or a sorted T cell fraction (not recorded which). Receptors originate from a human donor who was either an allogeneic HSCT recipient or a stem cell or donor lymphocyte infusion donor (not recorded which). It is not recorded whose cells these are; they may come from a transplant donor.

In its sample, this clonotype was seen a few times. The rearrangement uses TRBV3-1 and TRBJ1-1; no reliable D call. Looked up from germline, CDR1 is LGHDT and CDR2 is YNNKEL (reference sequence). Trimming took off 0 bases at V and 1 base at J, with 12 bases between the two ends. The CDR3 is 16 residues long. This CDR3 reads CASSQESGRSNTEAFF. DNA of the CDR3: TGTGCCAGCAGCCAAGAGTCCGGCAGATCGAACACTGAAGCTTTCTTT.

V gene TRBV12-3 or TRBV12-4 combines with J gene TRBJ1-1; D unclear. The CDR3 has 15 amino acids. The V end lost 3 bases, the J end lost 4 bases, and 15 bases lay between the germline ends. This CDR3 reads CASSLGLRDGTEAFF. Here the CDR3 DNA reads TGTGCCAGCAGTTTGGGCCTGAGGGATGGCACTGAAGCTTTCTTT.

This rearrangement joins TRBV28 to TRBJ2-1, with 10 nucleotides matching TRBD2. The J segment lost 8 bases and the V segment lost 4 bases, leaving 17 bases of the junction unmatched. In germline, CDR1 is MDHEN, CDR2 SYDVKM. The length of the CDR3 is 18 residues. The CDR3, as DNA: TGTGCCAGCAGTTCCTCCTTTAGCGGGAGGAGCCCGATCGATGAGCAGTTCTTC. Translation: CASSSSFSGRSPIDEQFF.

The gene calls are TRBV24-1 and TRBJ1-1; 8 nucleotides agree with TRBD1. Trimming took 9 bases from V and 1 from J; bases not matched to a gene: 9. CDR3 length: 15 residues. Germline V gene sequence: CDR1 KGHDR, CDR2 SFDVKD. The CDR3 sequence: CATRASGTGNTEAFF. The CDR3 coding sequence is TGTGCCACCCGAGCATCAGGGACAGGGAACACTGAAGCTTTCTTT.

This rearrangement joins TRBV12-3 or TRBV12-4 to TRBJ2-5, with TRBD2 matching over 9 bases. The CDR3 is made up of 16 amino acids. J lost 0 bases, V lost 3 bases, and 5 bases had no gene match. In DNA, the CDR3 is TGTGCCAGCAGTTTCAGACTAGCGGAGAACCAAGAGACCCAGTACTTC. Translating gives CASSFRLAENQETQYF.

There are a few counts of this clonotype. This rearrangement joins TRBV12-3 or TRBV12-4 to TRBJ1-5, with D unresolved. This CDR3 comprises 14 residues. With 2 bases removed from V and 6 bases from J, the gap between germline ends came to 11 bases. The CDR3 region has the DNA TGTGCCAGCAGTTTATCAAGCATTTCTCAGCCCCAGCATTTT. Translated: CASSLSSISQPQHF.

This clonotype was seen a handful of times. The CDR3 DNA reads as TGTGCCAGCAGTTTAGAGGCCGGGGAGCTGTTTTTT. Its protein is CASSLEAGELFF. The chain carries TRBV12-3 or TRBV12-4 and TRBJ2-2; no reliable D call. V lost 1 base to trimming and J lost 6 bases, with 3 bases between them. The length of the CDR3 is 12 residues.

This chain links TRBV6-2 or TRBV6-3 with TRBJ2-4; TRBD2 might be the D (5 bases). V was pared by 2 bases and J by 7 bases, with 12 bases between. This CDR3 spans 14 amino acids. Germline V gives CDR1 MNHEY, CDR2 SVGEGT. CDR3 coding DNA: TGTGCCAGCAGTTACAGAGGGTTTGAGAACATTCAGTACTTC. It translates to CASSYRGFENIQYF.

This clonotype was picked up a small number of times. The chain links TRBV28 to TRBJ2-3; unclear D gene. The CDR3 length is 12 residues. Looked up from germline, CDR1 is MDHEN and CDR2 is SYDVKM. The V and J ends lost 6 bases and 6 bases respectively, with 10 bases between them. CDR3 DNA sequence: TGTGCCAGCAGCGACCCCCTCGATACGCAGTATTTT. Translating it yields CASSDPLDTQYF.

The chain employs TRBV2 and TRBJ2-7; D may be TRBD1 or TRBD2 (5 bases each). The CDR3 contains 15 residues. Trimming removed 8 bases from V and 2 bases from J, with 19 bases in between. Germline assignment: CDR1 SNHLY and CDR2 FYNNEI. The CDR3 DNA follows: TGTGCCAGCCAAGAGTTGGGGGACGGGACCTACGAGCAGTACTTC. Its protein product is CASQELGDGTYEQYF.

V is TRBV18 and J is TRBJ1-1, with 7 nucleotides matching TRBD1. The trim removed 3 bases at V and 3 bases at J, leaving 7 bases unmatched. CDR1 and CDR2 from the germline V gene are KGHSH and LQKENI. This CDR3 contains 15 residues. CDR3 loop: CASSPTTGSDTEAFF. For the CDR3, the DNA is TGTGCCAGCTCACCGACGACAGGGTCTGACACTGAAGCTTTCTTT.

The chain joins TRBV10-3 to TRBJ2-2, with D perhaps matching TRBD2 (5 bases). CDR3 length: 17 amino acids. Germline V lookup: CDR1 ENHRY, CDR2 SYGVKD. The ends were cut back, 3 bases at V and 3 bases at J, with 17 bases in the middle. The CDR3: CAISDGSERTHTGELFF. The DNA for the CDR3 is TGTGCCATCAGTGACGGTAGCGAGAGGACCCACACCGGGGAGCTGTTTTTT.

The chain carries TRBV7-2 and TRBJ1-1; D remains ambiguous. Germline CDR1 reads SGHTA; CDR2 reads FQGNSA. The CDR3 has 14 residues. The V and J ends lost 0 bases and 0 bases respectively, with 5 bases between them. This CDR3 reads CASSLAQMNTEAFF. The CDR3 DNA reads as TGTGCCAGCAGCTTAGCCCAGATGAACACTGAAGCTTTCTTT.

The DNA of the CDR3 is TGCGCCAGCAGCCAAGGGGACGGGTACGAGCAGTACTTC. It codes for CASSQGDGYEQYF. V and J are TRBV4-3 and TRBJ2-7, with D perhaps given as TRBD1 or TRBD2 (5 bases each). Deletions cut 1 base from V and 4 bases from J, with 8 bases between. Germline values: CDR1 LGHNA, CDR2 YSLEER. This CDR3 has 13 residues.

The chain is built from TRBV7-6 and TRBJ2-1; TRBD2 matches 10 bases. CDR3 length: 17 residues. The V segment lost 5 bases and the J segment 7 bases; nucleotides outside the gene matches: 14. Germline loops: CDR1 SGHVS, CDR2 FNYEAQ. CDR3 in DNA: TGTGCCAGCAGCATACCTAGCGGGAGTACTCTGGGGAATGAGCAGTTCTTC. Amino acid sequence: CASSIPSGSTLGNEQFF.